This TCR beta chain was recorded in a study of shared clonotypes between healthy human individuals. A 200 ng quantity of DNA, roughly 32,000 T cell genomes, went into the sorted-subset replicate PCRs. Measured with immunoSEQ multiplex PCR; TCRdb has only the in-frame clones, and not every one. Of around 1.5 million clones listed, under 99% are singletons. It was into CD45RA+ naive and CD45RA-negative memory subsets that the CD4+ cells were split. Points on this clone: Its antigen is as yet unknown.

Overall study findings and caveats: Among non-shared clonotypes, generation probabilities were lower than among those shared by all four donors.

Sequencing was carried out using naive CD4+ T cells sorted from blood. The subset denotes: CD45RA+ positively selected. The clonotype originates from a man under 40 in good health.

This chain's CDR3 is CASRRFDRAEAFF. The CDR3 nucleotides read TGTGCCAGCAGGCGCTTTGACAGGGCTGAAGCTTTCTTT. The rearrangement uses TRBV28 and TRBJ1-1; 7 bases are a match to TRBD1. Germline CDR1 is MDHEN and CDR2 is SYDVKM. The V and J ends lost 6 bases and 6 bases, in that order; junction bases with no gene match: 7. CDR3 length: 13 residues.